The sequence of this T cell receptor beta chain was determined in a study of T cells in Graves' hyperthyroidism and ophthalmopathy. Researchers defined stable Graves' hyperthyroidism as no ophthalmopathy progression within 18 months. Orbital computed tomography and thyroid ultrasound, together with serum TRAb and thyroxine and clinical symptoms, were used for diagnoses. This CDR3 is 15 amino acids long. Germline trimming cut 1 base from V and 4 bases from J; bases unmatched to any gene: 2. CDR1 and CDR2 from the germline V gene are KGHSH and LQKENI. This clonotype was counted at least ten times. Amplified TCR beta CDR3 regions derived from RNA transcripts. Researchers ran a first-round RT-PCR on the TCR CDR3 using the HTBI primer set. One entry per CDR3 protein results from TCRdb running MiXCR on the multiplex PCR reads. The table records some 760,000 distinct CDR3 sequences, 14% of them present only once.

The TCR comes from a young woman with Graves' hyperthyroidism. V is TRBV18 and J is TRBJ2-1; 9 bases map to TRBD2. The sample was blood. The CDR3 loop reads CASSPRTSAYNEQFF. Written as DNA, the CDR3 is TGTGCCAGCTCACCACGGACTAGCGCGTACAATGAGCAGTTCTTC.